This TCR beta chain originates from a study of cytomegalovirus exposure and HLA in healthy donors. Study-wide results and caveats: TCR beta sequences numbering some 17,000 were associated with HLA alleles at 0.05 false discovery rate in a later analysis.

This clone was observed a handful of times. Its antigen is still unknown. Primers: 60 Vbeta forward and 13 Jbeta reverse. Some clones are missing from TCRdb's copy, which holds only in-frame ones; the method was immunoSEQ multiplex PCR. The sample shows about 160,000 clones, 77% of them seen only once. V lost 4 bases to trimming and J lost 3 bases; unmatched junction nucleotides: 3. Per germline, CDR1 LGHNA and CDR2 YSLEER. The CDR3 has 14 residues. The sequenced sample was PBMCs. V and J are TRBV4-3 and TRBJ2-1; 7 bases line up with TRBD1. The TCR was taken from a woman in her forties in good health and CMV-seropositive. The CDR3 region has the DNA TGCGCCAGCAGCCCAGGGGGAGTCTACAATGAGCAGTTCTTC. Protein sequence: CASSPGGVYNEQFF.